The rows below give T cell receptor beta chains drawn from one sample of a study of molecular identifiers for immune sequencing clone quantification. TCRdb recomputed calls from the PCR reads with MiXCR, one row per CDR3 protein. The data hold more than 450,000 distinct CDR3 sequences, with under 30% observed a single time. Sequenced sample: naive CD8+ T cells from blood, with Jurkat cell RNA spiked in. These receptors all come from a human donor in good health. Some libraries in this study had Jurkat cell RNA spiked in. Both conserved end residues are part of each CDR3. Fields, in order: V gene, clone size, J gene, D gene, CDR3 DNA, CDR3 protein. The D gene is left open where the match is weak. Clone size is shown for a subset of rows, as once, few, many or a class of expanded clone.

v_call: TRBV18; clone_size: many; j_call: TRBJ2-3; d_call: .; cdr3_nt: TGTGCCAGCTCACCCCCAGGAAAAAGCACAGATACGCAGTATTTT; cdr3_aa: CASSPPGKSTDTQYF
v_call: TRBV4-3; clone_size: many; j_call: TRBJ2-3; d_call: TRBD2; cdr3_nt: TGCGCCAGCAGCCCGGGACTAAGGACAGATACGCAGTATTTT; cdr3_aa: CASSPGLRTDTQYF
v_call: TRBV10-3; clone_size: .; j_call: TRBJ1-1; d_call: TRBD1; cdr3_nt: TGTGCCATCAGTGAGGGAAGCCGGGACAGGGTGGATGAAGCTTTCTTT; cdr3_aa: CAISEGSRDRVDEAFF
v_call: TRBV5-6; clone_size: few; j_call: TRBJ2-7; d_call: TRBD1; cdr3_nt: TGTGCCAGCAGCTTTGGACAGGCCGAGCAGTACTTC; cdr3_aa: CASSFGQAEQYF
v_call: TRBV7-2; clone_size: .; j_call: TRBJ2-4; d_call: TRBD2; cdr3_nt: TGTGCCAGCAGCCCTTTGGGGGGGGGAGAAAACATTCAGTACTTC; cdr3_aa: CASSPLGGGENIQYF
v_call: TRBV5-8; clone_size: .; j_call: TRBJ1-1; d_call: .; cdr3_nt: TGTGCCAGCAGCTTAGGGGCGCAGATAATGTACACTGAAGCTTCCTTT; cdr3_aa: CASSLGAQIMYTEASF
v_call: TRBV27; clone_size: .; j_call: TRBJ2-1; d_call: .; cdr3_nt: TGTGCCAACAGTCCCCGTGAGTACAGCTCCTACAATGAGCAGTTCTTC; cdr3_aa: CANSPREYSSYNEQFF
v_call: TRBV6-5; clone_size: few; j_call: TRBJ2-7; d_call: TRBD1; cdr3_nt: TGTGCCAGCAGTCCGGGGACAGGGGGCGCTTCCACCCCCATCGAGCAGTACTTC; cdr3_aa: CASSPGTGGASTPIEQYF
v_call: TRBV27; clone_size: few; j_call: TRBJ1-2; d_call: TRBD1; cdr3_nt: TGTGCCAGCAGTTTATCAGGGGGCTGGTTTGGCTACACCTTC; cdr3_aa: CASSLSGGWFGYTF
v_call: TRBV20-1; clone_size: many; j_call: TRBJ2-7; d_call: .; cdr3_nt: TGCAGTGCTGCGGGATTCGCCTACGAGCAGTACTTC; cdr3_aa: CSAAGFAYEQYF
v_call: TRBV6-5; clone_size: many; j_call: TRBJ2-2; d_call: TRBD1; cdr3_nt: TGTGCGACAGGGGGCGTCACCGGGGAGCTGTTTTTT; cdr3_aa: CATGGVTGELFF
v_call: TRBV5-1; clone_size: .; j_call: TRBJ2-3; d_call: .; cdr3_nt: TGCGCCAGCAGCTTCAGGGGCTCGGATACGCAGTATTTT; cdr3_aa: CASSFRGSDTQYF
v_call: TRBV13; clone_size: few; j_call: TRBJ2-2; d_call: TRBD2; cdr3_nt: TGTGCCAGCAGCCACCGTATTAGGGGAGGGTACACCGGGGAGCTGTTTTTT; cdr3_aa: CASSHRIRGGYTGELFF
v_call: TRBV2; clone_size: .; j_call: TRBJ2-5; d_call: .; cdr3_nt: TGTGCCAGCAGTGAAACTGGTCAAGCGACCCCGTACTTC; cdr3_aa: CASSETGQATPYF
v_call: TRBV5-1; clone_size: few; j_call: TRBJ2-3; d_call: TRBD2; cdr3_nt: TGCGCCAGCAGGTCGACTAGCGGGAGGCAAGGGGATACGCAGTATTTT; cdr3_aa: CASRSTSGRQGDTQYF
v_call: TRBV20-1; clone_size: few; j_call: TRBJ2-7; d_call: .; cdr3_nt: TGCAGTGCCCGTAGTCCGGAACACTACGAGCAGTACTTC; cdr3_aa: CSARSPEHYEQYF
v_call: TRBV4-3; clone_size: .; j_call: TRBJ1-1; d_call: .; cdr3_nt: TGCGCCAGCAGCCCCACCGGGAAGGGGTTATCCGCTGAAGCTTTCTTT; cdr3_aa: CASSPTGKGLSAEAFF
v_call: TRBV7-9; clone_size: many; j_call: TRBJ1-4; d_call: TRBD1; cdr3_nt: TGTGCCAGCAGCTTACTCCCCTCGACAGGGAGTAATGAAAAACTGTTTTTT; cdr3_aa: CASSLLPSTGSNEKLFF
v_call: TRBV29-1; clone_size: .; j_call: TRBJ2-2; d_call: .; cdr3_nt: TGCAGCGCAAGCGACTACAGGGACCCGAACACCGGGGAGCTGTTTTTT; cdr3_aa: CSASDYRDPNTGELFF
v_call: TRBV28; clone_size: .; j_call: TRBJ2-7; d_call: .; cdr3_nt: TGTGCCAGCAGTTTTAGGGGTACGGGGCGCCGTGGCGAGCAGTACTTC; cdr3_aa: CASSFRGTGRRGEQYF
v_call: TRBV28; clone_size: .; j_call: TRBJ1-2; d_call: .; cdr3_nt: TGTGCCAGCAGTGAACAGGGTTTCCAAAACTATGGCTACACCTTC; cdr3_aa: CASSEQGFQNYGYTF
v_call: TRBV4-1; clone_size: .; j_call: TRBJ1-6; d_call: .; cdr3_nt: TGCGCCAGCAGCCAAGCGGGGTCACCCCGCCACTTT; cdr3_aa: CASSQAGSPRHF
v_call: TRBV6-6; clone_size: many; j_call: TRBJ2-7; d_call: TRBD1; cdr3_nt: TGTGCCAGCAGACCCGGGACAGGGAGTACCGAGCAGTACTTC; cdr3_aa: CASRPGTGSTEQYF
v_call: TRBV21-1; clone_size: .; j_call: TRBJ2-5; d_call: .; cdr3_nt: TGTGCCAGCGGGACGCGGGACAGGGGGAAAGAGCCCCAGTACTTC; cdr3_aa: CASGTRDRGKEPQYF
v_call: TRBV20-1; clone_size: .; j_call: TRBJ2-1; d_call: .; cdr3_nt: TGCAGTGCTAGAGATTTGGGGGGGGGCGTGGCTGAGCAGTTCTTC; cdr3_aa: CSARDLGGGVAEQFF
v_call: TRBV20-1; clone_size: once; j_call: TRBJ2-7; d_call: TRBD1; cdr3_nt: TGCAGTGCTAAATTATCCGGGACAGGGCGACTTTACGAGCAGTACTTC; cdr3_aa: CSAKLSGTGRLYEQYF
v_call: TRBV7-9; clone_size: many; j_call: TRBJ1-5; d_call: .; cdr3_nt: TGTGCCAGCAGTCACACCGCGGGACACATCAATCAGCCCCAGCATTTT; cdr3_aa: CASSHTAGHINQPQHF
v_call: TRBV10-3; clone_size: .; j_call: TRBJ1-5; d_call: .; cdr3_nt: TGTGCCATCAGTGATCCAGGGGGCAATCAGCCCCAGCATTTT; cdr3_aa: CAISDPGGNQPQHF
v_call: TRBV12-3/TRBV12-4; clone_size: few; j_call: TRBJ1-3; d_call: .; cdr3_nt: TGTGCCAGCAGCCCCCTGAGAGGCAGCTCTGGAAACACCATATATTTT; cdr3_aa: CASSPLRGSSGNTIYF